The following is a TCR beta chain sequence with its context. Its antigen is as yet unknown. The CDR3 is made up of 14 amino acids. The V gene lost 5 bases and the J gene lost 0 bases, with 11 bases spanning the gap. The germline V gene has CDR1 SGHVS and CDR2 FNYEAQ. Vbeta (60) and Jbeta (13) primers were used in the PCR. Assay used: immunoSEQ multiplex PCR; TCRdb lists only in-frame clones, some missing. The table includes roughly 130,000 clones, 8.5% to 10% detected once. The data belong to a study of cytomegalovirus exposure and HLA in healthy donors. Study observations and caveats: Earlier analysis looked at TCR beta V segments, and most were productive about 87% or about 30% of the time. In presence/absence analyses, roughly uniform sequencing depth across donors was assumed. Rare sequences made up most TCRs, while some public TCRs were found in many donors.

Sequencing was carried out using PBMCs. This chain links TRBV7-6 with TRBJ2-7; D perhaps matches TRBD2 (5 bases). The TCR sequence derives from a man aged 40-49 years in good health and CMV-seronegative. This CDR3 reads CASSPLGSSYEQYF. DNA for the CDR3: TGTGCCAGCAGCCCCCTGGGGAGCTCCTACGAGCAGTACTTC.